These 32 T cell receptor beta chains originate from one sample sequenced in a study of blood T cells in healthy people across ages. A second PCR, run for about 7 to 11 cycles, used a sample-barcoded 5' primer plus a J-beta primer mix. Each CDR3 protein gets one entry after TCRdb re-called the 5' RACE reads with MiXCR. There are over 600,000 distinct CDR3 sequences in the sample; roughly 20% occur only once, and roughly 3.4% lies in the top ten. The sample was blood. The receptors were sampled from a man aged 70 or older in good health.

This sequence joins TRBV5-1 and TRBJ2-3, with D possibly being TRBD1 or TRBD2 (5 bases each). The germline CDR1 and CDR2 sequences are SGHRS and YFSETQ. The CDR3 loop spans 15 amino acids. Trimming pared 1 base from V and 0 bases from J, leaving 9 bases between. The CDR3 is CASSLRWGSTDTQYF. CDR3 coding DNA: TGCGCCAGCAGCTTGAGGTGGGGGAGCACAGATACGCAGTATTTT.

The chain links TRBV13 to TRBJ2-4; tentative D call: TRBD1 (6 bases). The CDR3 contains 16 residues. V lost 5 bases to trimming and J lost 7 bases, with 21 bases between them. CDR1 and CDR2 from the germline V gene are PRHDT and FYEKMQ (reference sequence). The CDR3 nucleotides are TGTGCCAGCAGCGACCGGGACATTTCGGCCCAGAACATTCAGTACTTC. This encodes CASSDRDISAQNIQYF.

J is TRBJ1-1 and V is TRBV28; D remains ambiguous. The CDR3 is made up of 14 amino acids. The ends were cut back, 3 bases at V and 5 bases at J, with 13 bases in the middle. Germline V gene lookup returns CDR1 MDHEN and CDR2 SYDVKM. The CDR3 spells CASSFVGIGTEAFF. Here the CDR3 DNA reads TGTGCCAGCAGTTTTGTAGGGATAGGAACTGAAGCTTTCTTT.

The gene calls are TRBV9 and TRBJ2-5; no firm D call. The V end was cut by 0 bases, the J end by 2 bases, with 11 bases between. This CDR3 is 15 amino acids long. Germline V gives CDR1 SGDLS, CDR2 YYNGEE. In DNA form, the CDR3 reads TGTGCCAGCAGCGTAGGGAGACTTATACAAGAGACCCAGTACTTC. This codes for CASSVGRLIQETQYF.

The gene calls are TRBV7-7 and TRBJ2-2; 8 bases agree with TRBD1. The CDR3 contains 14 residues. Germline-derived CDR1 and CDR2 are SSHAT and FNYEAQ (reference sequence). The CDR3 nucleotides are TGTGCTACCCGCGGACAGGGTGGGTCCGGGGAGCTGTTTTTT. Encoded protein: CATRGQGGSGELFF.

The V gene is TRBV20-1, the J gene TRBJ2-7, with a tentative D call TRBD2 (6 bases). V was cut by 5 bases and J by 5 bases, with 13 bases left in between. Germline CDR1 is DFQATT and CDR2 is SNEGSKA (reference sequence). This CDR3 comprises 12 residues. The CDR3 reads CSARWGVHEQYF. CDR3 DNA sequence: TGCAGTGCTCGATGGGGGGTCCACGAGCAGTACTTC.

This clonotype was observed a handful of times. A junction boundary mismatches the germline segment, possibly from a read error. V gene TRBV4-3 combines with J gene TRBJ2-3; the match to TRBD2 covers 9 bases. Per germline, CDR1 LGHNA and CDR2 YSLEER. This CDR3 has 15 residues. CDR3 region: CAGSLSGRGADTQYF. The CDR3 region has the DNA TGCGCCGGCAGCCTTAGCGGGAGAGGAGCAGATACGCAGTATTTT.

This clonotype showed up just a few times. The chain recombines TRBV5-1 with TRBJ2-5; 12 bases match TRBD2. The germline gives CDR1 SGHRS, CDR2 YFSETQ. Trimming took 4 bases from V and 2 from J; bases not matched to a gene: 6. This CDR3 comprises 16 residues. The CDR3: CASSATSGSRQETQYF. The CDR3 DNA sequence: TGCGCCAGCAGCGCGACTAGCGGGAGTCGACAAGAGACCCAGTACTTC. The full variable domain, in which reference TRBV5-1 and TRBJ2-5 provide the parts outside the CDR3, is KAGVTQTPRYLIKTRGQQVTLSCSPISGHRSVSWYQQTPGQGLQFLFEYFSETQRNKGNFPGRFSGRQFSNSRSEMNVSTLELGDSALYLCASSATSGSRQETQYFGPGTRLLVL.

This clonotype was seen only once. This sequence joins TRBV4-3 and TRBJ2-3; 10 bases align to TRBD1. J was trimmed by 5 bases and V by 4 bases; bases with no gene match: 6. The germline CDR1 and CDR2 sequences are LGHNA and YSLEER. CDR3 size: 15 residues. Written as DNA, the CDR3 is TGCGCCAGCAGCCCTCGAGGACAGGGGGAAGATACGCAGTATTTT. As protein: CASSPRGQGEDTQYF.

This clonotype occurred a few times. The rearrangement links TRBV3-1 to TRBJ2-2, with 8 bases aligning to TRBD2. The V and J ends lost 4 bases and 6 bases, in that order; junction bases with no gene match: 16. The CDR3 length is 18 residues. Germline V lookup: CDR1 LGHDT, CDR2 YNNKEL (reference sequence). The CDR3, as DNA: TGTGCCAGCAGCCCCCTCGGGAGCGGGAGTCGGATGCCCGGGGAGCTGTTTTTT. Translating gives CASSPLGSGSRMPGELFF.

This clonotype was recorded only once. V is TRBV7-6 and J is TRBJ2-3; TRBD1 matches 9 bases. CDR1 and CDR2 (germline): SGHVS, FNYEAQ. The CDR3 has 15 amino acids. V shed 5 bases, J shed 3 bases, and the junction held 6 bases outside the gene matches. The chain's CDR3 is CASSLGTGKTDTQYF. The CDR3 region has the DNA TGTGCCAGCAGCCTTGGGACAGGGAAAACAGATACGCAGTATTTT.

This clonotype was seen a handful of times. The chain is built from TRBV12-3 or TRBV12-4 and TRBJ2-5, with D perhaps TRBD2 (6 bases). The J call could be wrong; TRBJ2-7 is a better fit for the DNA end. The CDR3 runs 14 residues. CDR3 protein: CASSFGGFRGEQYF. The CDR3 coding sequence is TGTGCCAGCAGTTTCGGAGGGTTTCGTGGCGAGCAGTACTTC.

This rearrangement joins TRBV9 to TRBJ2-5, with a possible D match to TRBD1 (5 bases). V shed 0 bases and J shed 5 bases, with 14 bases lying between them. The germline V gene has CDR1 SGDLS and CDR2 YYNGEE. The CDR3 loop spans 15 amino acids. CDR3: CASSVATRARETQYF. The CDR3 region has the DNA TGTGCCAGCAGCGTAGCGACCAGGGCGCGGGAGACCCAGTACTTC.

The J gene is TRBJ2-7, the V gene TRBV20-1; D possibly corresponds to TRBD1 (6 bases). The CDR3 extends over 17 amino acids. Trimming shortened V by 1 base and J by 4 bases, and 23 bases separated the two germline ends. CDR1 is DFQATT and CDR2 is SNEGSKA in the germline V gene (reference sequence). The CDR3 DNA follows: TGCAGTGCTAGAGTTCCATGGTCCGGGACAAAAAATTACGAGCAGTACTTC. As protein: CSARVPWSGTKNYEQYF.

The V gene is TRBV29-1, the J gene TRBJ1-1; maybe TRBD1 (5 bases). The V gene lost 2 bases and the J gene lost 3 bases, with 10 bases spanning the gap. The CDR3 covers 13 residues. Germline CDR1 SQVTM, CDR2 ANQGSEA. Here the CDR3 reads CSVEKGTDTEAFF. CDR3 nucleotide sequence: TGCAGCGTTGAAAAGGGGACGGACACTGAAGCTTTCTTT.

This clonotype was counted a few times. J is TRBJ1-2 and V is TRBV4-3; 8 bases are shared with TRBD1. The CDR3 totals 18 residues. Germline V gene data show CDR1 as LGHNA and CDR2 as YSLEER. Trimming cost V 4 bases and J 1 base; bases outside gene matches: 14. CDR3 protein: CASSPGTGAAPINYGYTF. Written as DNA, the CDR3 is TGCGCCAGCAGCCCCGGGACAGGCGCCGCTCCCATTAACTATGGCTACACCTTC.

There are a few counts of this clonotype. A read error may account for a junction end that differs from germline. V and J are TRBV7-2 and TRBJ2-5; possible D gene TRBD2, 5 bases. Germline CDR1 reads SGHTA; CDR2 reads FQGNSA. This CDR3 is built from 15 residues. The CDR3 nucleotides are TGTGCCGGCAGCCATGTTGCGATAGCGAGAGGAACCCAGTACTTC. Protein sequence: CAGSHVAIARGTQYF. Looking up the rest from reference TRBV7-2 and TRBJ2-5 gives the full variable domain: GAGVSQSPSNKVTEKGKDVELRCDPISGHTALYWYRQSLGQGLEFLIYFQGNSAPDKSGLPSDRFSAERTGGSVSTLTIQRTQQEDSAVYLCAGSHVAIARGTQYFGPGTRLLVL.

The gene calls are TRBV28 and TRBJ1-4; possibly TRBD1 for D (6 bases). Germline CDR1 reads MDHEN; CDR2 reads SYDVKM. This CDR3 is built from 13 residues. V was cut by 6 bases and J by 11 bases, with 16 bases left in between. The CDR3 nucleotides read TGTGCCAGCAGCTTGGACAGCCATGGGAAACTGTTTTTT. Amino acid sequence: CASSLDSHGKLFF.

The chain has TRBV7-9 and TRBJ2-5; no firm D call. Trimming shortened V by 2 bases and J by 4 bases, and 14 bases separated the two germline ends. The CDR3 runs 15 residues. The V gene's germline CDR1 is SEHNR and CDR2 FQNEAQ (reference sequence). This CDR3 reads CASSLFVSRVETQYF. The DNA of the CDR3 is TGTGCCAGCAGCTTATTTGTCTCAAGGGTAGAGACCCAGTACTTC.

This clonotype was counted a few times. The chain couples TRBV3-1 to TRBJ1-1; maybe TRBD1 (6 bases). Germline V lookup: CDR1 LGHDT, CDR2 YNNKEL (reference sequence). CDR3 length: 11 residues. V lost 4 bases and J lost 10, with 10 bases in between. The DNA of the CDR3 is TGTGCCAGCAGCCTCCGGGACACAGCTTTCTTT. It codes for CASSLRDTAFF.

The DNA of the CDR3 is TGTGCCAGCAGTAGAAGCGGGAAGCACACAGATACGCAGTATTTT. Translation gives CASSRSGKHTDTQYF. V is TRBV7-8 and J is TRBJ2-3; 7 bases match TRBD2. In germline, CDR1 is SGHVS, CDR2 FQNEAQ. V lost 6 bases, J lost 2 bases, and 8 bases stayed unmatched. The CDR3 extends over 15 amino acids.

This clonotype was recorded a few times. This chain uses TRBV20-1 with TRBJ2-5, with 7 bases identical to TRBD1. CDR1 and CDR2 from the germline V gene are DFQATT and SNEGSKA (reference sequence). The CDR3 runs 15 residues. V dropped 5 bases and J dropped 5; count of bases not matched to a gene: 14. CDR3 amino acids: CSASPSKGGAETQYF. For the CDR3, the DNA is TGCAGTGCTTCCCCGTCAAAAGGGGGCGCGGAGACCCAGTACTTC.

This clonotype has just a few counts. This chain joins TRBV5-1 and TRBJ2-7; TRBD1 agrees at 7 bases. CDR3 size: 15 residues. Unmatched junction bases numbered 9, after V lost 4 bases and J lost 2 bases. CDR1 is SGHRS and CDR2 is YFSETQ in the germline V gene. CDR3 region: CASSRDGTATYEQYF. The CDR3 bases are TGCGCCAGCAGCCGAGACGGGACAGCGACCTACGAGCAGTACTTC.

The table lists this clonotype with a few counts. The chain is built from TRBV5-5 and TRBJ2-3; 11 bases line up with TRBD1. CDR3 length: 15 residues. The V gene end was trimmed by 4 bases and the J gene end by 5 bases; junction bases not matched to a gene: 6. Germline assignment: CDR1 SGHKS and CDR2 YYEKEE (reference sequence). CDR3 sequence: CASSTRTGGRDTQYF. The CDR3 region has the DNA TGTGCCAGCAGCACACGGACAGGGGGCAGAGATACGCAGTATTTT.

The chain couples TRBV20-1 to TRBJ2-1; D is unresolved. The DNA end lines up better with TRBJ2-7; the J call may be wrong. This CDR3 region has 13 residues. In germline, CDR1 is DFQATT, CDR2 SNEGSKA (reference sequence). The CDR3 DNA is TGCAGTGCTAGGCGTATGCTGGCGTACGAGCAGTACTTC. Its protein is CSARRMLAYEQYF.

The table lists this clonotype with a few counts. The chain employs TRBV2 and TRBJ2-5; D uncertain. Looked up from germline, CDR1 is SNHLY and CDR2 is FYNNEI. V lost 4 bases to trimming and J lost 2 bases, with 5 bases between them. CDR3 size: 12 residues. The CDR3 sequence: CASSVRQETQYF. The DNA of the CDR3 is TGTGCCAGCAGTGTGCGACAAGAGACCCAGTACTTC. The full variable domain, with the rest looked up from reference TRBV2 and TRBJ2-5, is EPEVTQTPSHQVTQMGQEVILRCVPISNHLYFYWYRQILGQKVEFLVSFYNNEISEKSEIFDDQFSVERPDGSNFTLKIRSTKLEDSAMYFCASSVRQETQYFGPGTRLLVL.

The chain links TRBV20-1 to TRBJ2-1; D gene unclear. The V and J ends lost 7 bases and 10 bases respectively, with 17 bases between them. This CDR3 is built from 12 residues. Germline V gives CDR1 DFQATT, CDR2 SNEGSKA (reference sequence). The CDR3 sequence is CSVNGFALEQFF. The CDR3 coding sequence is TGCAGTGTCAACGGGTTCGCCTTGGAGCAGTTCTTC.

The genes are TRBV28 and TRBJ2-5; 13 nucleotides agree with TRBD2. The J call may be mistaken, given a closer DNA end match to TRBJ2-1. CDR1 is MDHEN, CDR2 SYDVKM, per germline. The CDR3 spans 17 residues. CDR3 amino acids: CASRRGGTSGAYNEQFF. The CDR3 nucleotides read TGTGCCAGCAGGCGGGGTGGGACTAGCGGGGCATACAATGAGCAGTTCTTC.

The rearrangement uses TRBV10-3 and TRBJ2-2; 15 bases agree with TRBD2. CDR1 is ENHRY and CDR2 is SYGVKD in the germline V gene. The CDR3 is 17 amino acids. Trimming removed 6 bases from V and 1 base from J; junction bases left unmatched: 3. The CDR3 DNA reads TGTGCCATCAGGAGGGGACTAGCGGGAGGGAACACCGGGGAGCTGTTTTTT. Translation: CAIRRGLAGGNTGELFF.

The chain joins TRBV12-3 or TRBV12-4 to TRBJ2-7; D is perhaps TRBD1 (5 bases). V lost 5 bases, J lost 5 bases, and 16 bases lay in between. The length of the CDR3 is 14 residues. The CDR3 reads CASSPQPGNHEQYF. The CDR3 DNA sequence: TGTGCCAGCAGTCCGCAACCAGGGAACCACGAGCAGTACTTC.

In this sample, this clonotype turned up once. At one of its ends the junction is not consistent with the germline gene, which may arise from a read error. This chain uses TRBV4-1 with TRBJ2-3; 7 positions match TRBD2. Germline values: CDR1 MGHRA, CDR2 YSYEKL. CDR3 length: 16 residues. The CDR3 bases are TGCGCCAGCAGCCAAGAAGCAGCGGGGCGCACAGATATGCAGTATTTT. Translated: CASSQEAAGRTDMQYF.

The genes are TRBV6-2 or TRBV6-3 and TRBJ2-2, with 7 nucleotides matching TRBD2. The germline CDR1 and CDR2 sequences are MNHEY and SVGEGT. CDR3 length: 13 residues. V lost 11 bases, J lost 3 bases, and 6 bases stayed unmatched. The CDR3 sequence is CAGRADDTGELFF. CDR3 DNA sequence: TGTGCCGGGAGGGCGGATGACACCGGGGAGCTGTTTTTT.